The 12 T cell receptor beta chains below all came from one sample that was sequenced in a study of blood T cell repertoires in COVID-19. Only in-frame clones appear in the TCRdb table, and some are missing; sequencing was by immunoSEQ multiplex PCR. Here the sample spans under 85,000 clones, around 85% being singletons. Source material: peripheral blood. The receptors here all came from a woman older than 75 with active or convalescent COVID-19.

The chain uses TRBV9 and TRBJ1-1; D perhaps matches TRBD1 (5 bases). V shed 5 bases and J shed 4 bases, with 15 bases lying between them. Germline values: CDR1 SGDLS, CDR2 YYNGEE. The CDR3 covers 14 residues. CDR3 bases: TGTGCCAGCAGTCGCCGGGGGGGAGGCACTGAAGCTTTCTTT. Residues: CASSRRGGGTEAFF. The full variable domain, its missing parts supplied by reference TRBV9 and TRBJ1-1, is DSGVTQTPKHLITATGQRVTLRCSPRSGDLSVYWYQQSLDQGLQFLIQYYNGEERAKGNILERFSAQQFPDLHSELNLSSLELGDSALYFCASSRRGGGTEAFFGQGTRLTVV.

This rearrangement joins TRBV7-2 to TRBJ2-3; maybe TRBD2 (6 bases). CDR1 and CDR2 (germline): SGHTA, FQGNSA. This CDR3 has 15 residues. Trimming left V 3 bases short and J 3 bases short, with 13 bases between. The CDR3 region has the DNA TGTGCCAGCAGCTTGACGGGGGTTAATACAGATACGCAGTATTTT. Amino acid sequence: CASSLTGVNTDTQYF.

V usage is TRBV5-4 and J usage is TRBJ2-3; 14 bases map to TRBD2. This CDR3 spans 16 amino acids. With V trimmed by 3 bases and J by 1 base, 1 base remained unmatched. Per germline, CDR1 SGHNT and CDR2 YYREEE (reference sequence). CDR3 sequence: CASSWGLAGGTDTQYF. The DNA for the CDR3 is TGTGCCAGCAGCTGGGGACTAGCGGGGGGCACAGATACGCAGTATTTT.

The chain couples TRBV28 to TRBJ1-2; maybe TRBD1 (5 bases). The V gene lost 11 bases and the J gene lost 1 base, with 11 bases spanning the gap. The CDR3 is 12 amino acids. From germline, CDR1 is MDHEN and CDR2 SYDVKM. The CDR3 DNA follows: TGTGCCGGGGGGGGATTTAACTATGGCTACACCTTC. Its protein product is CAGGGFNYGYTF.

Of note for this clone: Different DNA sequences within this sample yield the same CDR3. This rearrangement joins TRBV28 to TRBJ1-2; 7 nucleotides line up with TRBD1. Germline CDR1 and CDR2: MDHEN and SYDVKM. The CDR3 totals 13 residues. V trimming: 6 bases; J trimming: 3 bases; junction bases outside the gene matches: 4. CDR3 sequence reads: CASSRDRDYGYTF. Here the CDR3 DNA reads TGTGCCAGCAGCCGGGACAGAGACTATGGCTACACCTTC.

The chain uses TRBV7-2 and TRBJ2-4; possible D gene TRBD1, 8 bases. Trimming removed 5 bases from V and 0 bases from J, with 14 bases in between. The CDR3 loop spans 16 amino acids. Germline loops: CDR1 SGHTA, CDR2 FQGNSA. CDR3 protein: CASSQGAGVAKNIQYF. CDR3 bases: TGTGCCAGCAGCCAGGGGGCGGGGGTAGCCAAAAACATTCAGTACTTC.

The genes are TRBV27 and TRBJ2-3; TRBD1 agrees at 7 bases. Unmatched junction bases numbered 9, after V lost 8 bases and J lost 1 base. From germline, CDR1 is MNHEY and CDR2 SMNVEV (reference sequence). This CDR3 region has 15 residues. CDR3 nucleotides: TGTGCCAGCCGCAGGCCCCAGGGGGGCACAGATACGCAGTATTTT. It codes for CASRRPQGGTDTQYF.

V and J are TRBV7-9 and TRBJ1-2; a possible D gene is TRBD1 (5 bases). CDR3 size: 14 residues. Trimming shortened V by 3 bases and J by 6 bases, and 14 bases separated the two germline ends. Germline CDR1 and CDR2: SEHNR and FQNEAQ (reference sequence). The DNA for the CDR3 is TGTGCCAGCAGCTTTCGGGGGTCATTGGATGGCTACACCTTC. It translates to CASSFRGSLDGYTF. The complete variable domain, with remaining parts taken from reference TRBV7-9 and TRBJ1-2, reads DTGVSQNPRHKITKRGQNVTFRCDPISEHNRLYWYRQTLGQGPEFLTYFQNEAQLEKSRLLSDRFSAERPKGSFSTLEIQRTEQGDSAMYLCASSFRGSLDGYTFGSGTRLTVV.

This rearrangement joins TRBV19 to TRBJ2-5; 8 bases are a match to TRBD1. CDR3 length: 15 amino acids. CDR1 is LNHDA and CDR2 is SQIVND in the germline V gene (reference sequence). J lost 5 bases, V lost 1 base, and 6 bases had no gene match. CDR3 in DNA: TGTGCCAGTAGTATAGGACAGGGGTCGTGGGAGACCCAGTACTTC. It yields the protein CASSIGQGSWETQYF.

This sequence joins TRBV7-3 and TRBJ1-1, with D perhaps TRBD1 (6 bases). Trimming shortened V by 5 bases and J by 1 base, and 14 bases separated the two germline ends. CDR3 size: 15 residues. Germline V CDR1 and CDR2: SGHTA, FQGTGA. DNA for the CDR3: TGTGCCAGCAGCGCATCCGGGACACCGAACACTGAAGCTTTCTTT. Its protein product is CASSASGTPNTEAFF.

The chain recombines TRBV4-3 with TRBJ2-7; 10 bases line up with TRBD1. The V gene end was trimmed by 0 bases and the J gene end by 5 bases; junction bases not matched to a gene: 7. CDR3 length: 16 amino acids. Looked up from germline, CDR1 is LGHNA and CDR2 is YSLEER. The CDR3 sequence: CASSQDLAGTGDEQYF. The DNA for the CDR3 is TGCGCCAGCAGCCAAGATTTAGCCGGGACAGGGGACGAGCAGTACTTC.

This clone was detected only once. The chain combines TRBV28 with TRBJ2-5; maybe TRBD2 (6 bases). Germline V gene sequence: CDR1 MDHEN, CDR2 SYDVKM. The CDR3 length is 14 residues. V lost 3 bases and J 5 bases, leaving 13 bases between the germline ends. The CDR3 DNA sequence: TGTGCCAGCAGTTTTGGCGGGACCGGGGAGACCCAGTACTTC. This gives the protein CASSFGGTGETQYF. Drawing the rest from reference TRBV28 and TRBJ2-5, the complete variable domain is DVKVTQSSRYLVKRTGEKVFLECVQDMDHENMFWYRQDPGLGLRLIYFSYDVKMKEKGDIPEGYSVSREKKERFSLILESASTNQTSMYLCASSFGGTGETQYFGPGTRLLVL.